The 25 T cell receptor beta chains presented below share a single source sample, sequenced in a study of blood T cell repertoires in COVID-19. Libraries were prepared by immunoSEQ multiplex PCR; TCRdb keeps only in-frame clonotypes and omits some of them. The repertoire holds about 230,000 clones, around nine tenths seen once, with roughly 4% in the top ten. Sequenced sample: PBMCs or T cells enriched from blood (not recorded which). These receptors all stem from a woman aged 30 to 39 with acute COVID-19.

The CDR3 loop is CASSSGTFPANEKLFF. CDR3 DNA sequence: TGTGCCAGCAGCTCAGGGACATTCCCAGCTAATGAAAAACTGTTTTTT. This chain uses TRBV7-6 with TRBJ1-4; D may be TRBD1 (6 bases). This CDR3 is built from 16 residues. CDR1 and CDR2 (germline): SGHVS, FNYEAQ. Trimming shortened V by 4 bases and J by 3 bases, and 15 bases separated the two germline ends.

The chain joins TRBV6-6 to TRBJ1-6, with 9 bases aligning to TRBD1. V dropped 5 bases and J dropped 9; count of bases not matched to a gene: 5. The CDR3 runs to 14 residues. Germline V CDR1 and CDR2: MNHNY, SVGAGI (reference sequence). The DNA for the CDR3 is TGTGCCAGCAGTCCCACAGGGGGCGGTTCACCCCTCCACTTT. It yields the protein CASSPTGGGSPLHF.

This clone appeared a few times. The V gene is TRBV4-1, the J gene TRBJ2-7, with 8 bases aligning to TRBD1. The CDR3 is 13 residues long. CDR1 MGHRA and CDR2 YSYEKL come from the germline V gene. After removal of 2 bases from V and 5 bases from J, the junction contained 2 bases not matched to a gene. CDR3: CASSQQGADEQYF. CDR3 nucleotide sequence: TGCGCCAGCAGCCAACAGGGGGCGGACGAGCAGTACTTC.

The chain couples TRBV11-2 to TRBJ1-2; possible D gene TRBD1, 5 bases. The CDR3 length is 13 residues. Trimming took off 1 base at V and 4 bases at J, with 7 bases between the two ends. The V gene's germline CDR1 is SGHAT and CDR2 FQNNGV. The CDR3 sequence: CASSLAGGYGYTF. For the CDR3, the DNA is TGTGCCAGCAGCTTAGCCGGGGGCTATGGCTACACCTTC.

This sequence joins TRBV27 and TRBJ1-2; D call uncertain. There are 14 residues in the CDR3. V lost 5 bases and J lost 5, with 15 bases in between. CDR1 MNHEY and CDR2 SMNVEV come from the germline V gene (reference sequence). Here the CDR3 DNA reads TGTGCCAGCAGTCCTTTTATGGGAGAGTATGGCTACACCTTC. Encoded protein: CASSPFMGEYGYTF.

V is TRBV11-2 and J is TRBJ2-5; TRBD2 agrees at 9 bases. The CDR3 sequence is 17 residues long. The trim removed 2 bases at V and 2 bases at J, leaving 9 bases unmatched. CDR1 is SGHAT and CDR2 is FQNNGV in the germline V gene. The chain's CDR3 is CASSLRGALAGQETQYF. In DNA form, the CDR3 reads TGTGCCAGCAGCTTACGGGGAGCGCTAGCGGGGCAAGAGACCCAGTACTTC.

The table lists this clone with a count of one. This chain uses TRBV11-2 with TRBJ2-7; 13 nucleotides agree with TRBD2. Germline-derived CDR1 and CDR2 are SGHAT and FQNNGV. V lost 2 bases, J lost 6 bases, and 4 bases stayed unmatched. The CDR3 totals 15 residues. The CDR3 DNA follows: TGTGCCAGCAGCTTAAGACTAGCGGGGGGATCCGAGCAGTACTTC. This translates into CASSLRLAGGSEQYF.

This clone was picked up one time. The V call is TRBV7-9, the J call TRBJ1-2, with 9 bases lining up with TRBD1. The CDR3 has 15 residues. In germline, CDR1 is SEHNR, CDR2 FQNEAQ (reference sequence). V lost 5 bases and J lost 4; bases outside the gene matches: 8. DNA of the CDR3: TGTGCCAGCAGCCCGTCGGACAGGGGCGCCTATGGCTACACCTTC. Protein: CASSPSDRGAYGYTF.

This chain uses TRBV4-2 with TRBJ2-7; tentatively, D is TRBD1 (5 bases). The V gene lost 4 bases and the J gene lost 4 bases, with 14 bases spanning the gap. The length of the CDR3 is 14 residues. Germline CDR1 LGHNA, CDR2 YNFKEQ. The CDR3 coding sequence is TGTGCCAGCAGCCCGTACGGCAGGGCATACGAGCAGTACTTC. Amino acid sequence: CASSPYGRAYEQYF.

The genes are TRBV19 and TRBJ1-4, with D possibly matching TRBD1 (6 bases). Germline V lookup: CDR1 LNHDA, CDR2 SQIVND (reference sequence). The germline V and J ends were trimmed by 5 bases and 3 bases, with 13 bases remaining between them. The CDR3 is made up of 15 amino acids. CDR3 nucleotides: TGTGCCAGTAGTGCCAGACAGGAGGCTAATGAAAAACTGTTTTTT. Translation: CASSARQEANEKLFF.

The rearrangement uses TRBV7-3 and TRBJ2-2; D ambiguous. Germline V CDR1 and CDR2: SGHTA, FQGTGA. V gave up 5 bases and J gave up 7 bases, with 14 bases separating them. The length of the CDR3 is 14 residues. The CDR3 nucleotides read TGTGCCAGCAGCGTAGACAACCTGGGCGGGGAGCTGTTTTTT. It codes for CASSVDNLGGELFF.

This chain joins TRBV12-5 and TRBJ1-5; D is possibly TRBD1 (5 bases). V was trimmed by 0 bases and J by 1 base, leaving 10 bases between them. The CDR3 extends over 16 amino acids. Germline V lookup: CDR1 LGHNT, CDR2 FRNRAP. The CDR3 DNA is TGTGCTAGTGGTTTGGTTCGGGGGGACAGCAATCAGCCCCAGCATTTT. Its protein is CASGLVRGDSNQPQHF.

The CDR3 loop is CASSPMIQGEETQYF. CDR3 coding DNA: TGTGCCAGCAGCCCCATGATACAGGGGGAAGAGACCCAGTACTTC. V usage is TRBV7-9 and J usage is TRBJ2-5; TRBD1 agrees at 8 bases. The V gene's germline CDR1 is SEHNR and CDR2 FQNEAQ (reference sequence). This CDR3 is 15 amino acids long. With 5 bases clipped from V and 3 bases from J, the junction kept 8 bases outside the gene matches.

This clone has just one count. V usage is TRBV5-4 and J usage is TRBJ2-7; a possible D gene is TRBD2 (5 bases). V lost 4 bases and J 2 bases, leaving 19 bases between the germline ends. The CDR3 loop spans 16 amino acids. Germline CDR1 SGHNT, CDR2 YYREEE (reference sequence). CDR3: CASSPRGGLAPYEQYF. In DNA, the CDR3 is TGTGCCAGCAGCCCCCGAGGTGGTCTAGCACCCTACGAGCAGTACTTC.

V is TRBV10-3 and J is TRBJ1-6; no clear D. The CDR3 loop spans 14 amino acids. Per germline, CDR1 ENHRY and CDR2 SYGVKD. Trimming removed 0 bases at V and 5 bases at J, with 5 bases between. CDR3 residues: CAISESTNNSPLHF. DNA for the CDR3: TGTGCCATCAGTGAGTCGACTAATAATTCACCCCTCCACTTT.

The chain uses TRBV9 and TRBJ2-1; 15 bases are a match to TRBD2. Germline assignment: CDR1 SGDLS and CDR2 YYNGEE. This CDR3 is 14 amino acids long. J gave up 10 bases and V 6 bases, and 5 bases lay outside the gene matches. For the CDR3, the DNA is TGTGCCAGCATCGGACTAGCGGGGGGGCCCGAGCAGTTCTTC. Its protein product is CASIGLAGGPEQFF.

This rearrangement joins TRBV5-1 to TRBJ1-1; TRBD1 is a possible D gene (5 bases). The CDR3 covers 14 residues. Germline V gene lookup returns CDR1 SGHRS and CDR2 YFSETQ. V lost 5 bases and J 6 bases, leaving 17 bases between the germline ends. Here the CDR3 DNA reads TGCGCCAGCAGTCCTCCGGGGGTTCGGGCTGAAGCTTTCTTT. Protein sequence: CASSPPGVRAEAFF. The whole variable domain, remainder taken from reference TRBV5-1 and TRBJ1-1, is KAGVTQTPRYLIKTRGQQVTLSCSPISGHRSVSWYQQTPGQGLQFLFEYFSETQRNKGNFPGRFSGRQFSNSRSEMNVSTLELGDSALYLCASSPPGVRAEAFFGQGTRLTVV.

The gene calls are TRBV30 and TRBJ2-3, with D tentatively TRBD1 (6 bases). V shed 3 bases and J shed 1 base, with 11 bases lying between them. The germline V gene encodes CDR1 GTSNPN and CDR2 SVGIG (reference sequence). The CDR3 totals 14 residues. The CDR3 sequence is CAWSKGVGTDTQYF. Here the CDR3 DNA reads TGTGCCTGGAGCAAGGGGGTCGGCACAGATACGCAGTATTTT.

V is TRBV7-2 and J is TRBJ1-1, with TRBD1 as a possible D gene (5 bases). Germline V gives CDR1 SGHTA, CDR2 FQGNSA. This CDR3 comprises 13 residues. V was clipped by 5 bases and J by 0 bases, with 7 bases between them. In nucleotides, the CDR3 is TGTGCCAGCAGCGTGACAGTGAACACTGAAGCTTTCTTT. This translates into CASSVTVNTEAFF. Full variable domain (rest looked up from reference TRBV7-2 and TRBJ1-1): GAGVSQSPSNKVTEKGKDVELRCDPISGHTALYWYRQSLGQGLEFLIYFQGNSAPDKSGLPSDRFSAERTGGSVSTLTIQRTQQEDSAVYLCASSVTVNTEAFFGQGTRLTVV.

The chain carries TRBV9 and TRBJ1-1; maybe TRBD1 (5 bases). Trimming removed 0 bases at V and 5 bases at J, with 8 bases between. Germline CDR1 SGDLS, CDR2 YYNGEE. This CDR3 is 13 amino acids long. The CDR3 loop reads CASSVVRGTEAFF. CDR3 sequence (DNA): TGTGCCAGCAGCGTAGTTAGGGGTACTGAAGCTTTCTTT.

The chain carries TRBV7-9 and TRBJ1-1, with TRBD1 matching over 12 bases. Germline CDR1 SEHNR, CDR2 FQNEAQ (reference sequence). V trimming: 5 bases; J trimming: 4 bases; junction bases outside the gene matches: 5. The CDR3 is 15 residues long. Here the CDR3 DNA reads TGTGCCAGCAGCACCCGGGACAGGGGGCTCACTGAAGCTTTCTTT. Encoded protein: CASSTRDRGLTEAFF.

The chain employs TRBV27 and TRBJ1-6, with D perhaps matching TRBD1 (6 bases). Germline-derived CDR1 and CDR2 are MNHEY and SMNVEV (reference sequence). The germline V and J ends were trimmed by 3 bases and 11 bases, with 14 bases remaining between them. This CDR3 has 14 amino acids. CDR3 amino acids: CASSLGQYKTPLHF. As DNA, the CDR3 is TGTGCCAGCAGTTTGGGACAATACAAGACACCCCTCCACTTT.

V and J are TRBV6-5 and TRBJ1-5, with no clear D. The germline V and J ends were trimmed by 7 bases and 0 bases, with 7 bases remaining between them. Germline CDR1 reads MNHEY; CDR2 reads SVGAGI. The CDR3 length is 13 residues. The CDR3, as DNA: TGTGCCAGCACTAGTTATAGCAATCAGCCCCAGCATTTT. Its protein product is CASTSYSNQPQHF.

The J gene is TRBJ1-2, the V gene TRBV12-3 or TRBV12-4; 7 nucleotides align to TRBD1. There are 13 residues in the CDR3. V dropped 4 bases and J dropped 4; count of bases not matched to a gene: 3. The CDR3 sequence is CASSSTGFYGYTF. In nucleotides, the CDR3 is TGTGCCAGCAGTTCGACAGGGTTCTATGGCTACACCTTC.

V gene TRBV19 combines with J gene TRBJ2-5; D unclear. In germline, CDR1 is LNHDA, CDR2 SQIVND (reference sequence). V lost 3 bases and J lost 7, with 6 bases in between. The CDR3 is 11 amino acids. The CDR3 loop reads CASSIRGTQYF. The CDR3 coding sequence is TGTGCCAGTAGTATCCGAGGGACCCAGTACTTC.